Below, 29 T cell receptor beta chains from the same sample are listed, as sequenced in a study of blood T cell repertoires in COVID-19. Method: immunoSEQ multiplex PCR; TCRdb's copy keeps in-frame clones and lacks some. The data hold under 350,000 clones, with approximately 90% observed a single time. Sequencing was carried out using peripheral blood. These receptors originate from a man in his forties with acute or convalescent COVID-19.

The chain combines TRBV12-5 with TRBJ2-1; 10 bases match TRBD1. Germline V CDR1 and CDR2: LGHNT, FRNRAP. The CDR3 runs to 15 residues. The trim removed 7 bases at V and 4 bases at J, leaving 7 bases unmatched. The CDR3 spells CASAGQGGPYNEQFF. CDR3 nucleotide sequence: TGTGCTAGTGCCGGACAGGGGGGCCCTTACAATGAGCAGTTCTTC.

This sequence joins TRBV7-2 and TRBJ1-2, with 7 bases aligning to TRBD1. V lost 2 bases and J lost 7; bases outside the gene matches: 7. The CDR3 runs 14 residues. Germline CDR1 is SGHTA and CDR2 is FQGNSA. Here the CDR3 DNA reads TGTGCCAGCAGCTTACTAACAGGGGCGGGTGGCTACACCTTC. It is translated as CASSLLTGAGGYTF.

Remarks on this clone: An end of the junction differs from the germline gene, which may be a read error. The chain links TRBV24-1 to TRBJ2-1, with TRBD2 matching 8 bases. The germline gives CDR1 KGHDR, CDR2 SFDVKD. This CDR3 spans 17 amino acids. The CDR3 here is CATSEGWRGASYDEQFF. Here the CDR3 DNA reads TGTGCCACCAGTGAGGGCTGGCGGGGGGCTTCCTACGATGAGCAGTTCTTC.

The J gene is TRBJ2-2, the V gene TRBV3-1 (or the pseudogene TRBV3-2), with TRBD2 matching 7 bases. CDR3 length: 15 residues. V lost 0 bases and J lost 7; bases outside the gene matches: 5. In germline, CDR1 is LGHDT, CDR2 YNNKEL (reference sequence). In nucleotides, the CDR3 is TGTGCCAGCAGCCAAGAGGGGGGGTACATCGGGGAGCTGTTTTTT. As protein: CASSQEGGYIGELFF.

The V and J genes are TRBV30 and TRBJ1-6; maybe TRBD1 (5 bases). Germline-derived CDR1 and CDR2 are GTSNPN and SVGIG (reference sequence). Between the trimmed V and J ends, which lost 2 bases and 7 bases, there was a span of 12 bases. The CDR3 is made up of 14 amino acids. The CDR3: CAWSLTGVNSPLHF. The CDR3 DNA reads TGTGCCTGGAGTCTAACGGGGGTGAATTCACCCCTCCACTTT.

The chain carries TRBV7-9 and TRBJ1-6; the D is unclear. The CDR3 consists of 15 residues. Trimming took 1 base from V and 9 from J, leaving 13 bases between them. Germline V gene data show CDR1 as SEHNR and CDR2 as FQNEAQ (reference sequence). CDR3 loop: CASSLGYGLVSPLHF. Written as DNA, the CDR3 is TGTGCCAGCAGCTTAGGTTACGGGTTAGTTTCACCCCTCCACTTT.

The chain recombines TRBV5-1 with TRBJ1-1; tentative D call: TRBD1 (6 bases). The germline gives CDR1 SGHRS, CDR2 YFSETQ. CDR3 length: 14 amino acids. The V and J ends lost 0 bases and 11 bases respectively, with 17 bases between them. Here the CDR3 reads CASSLAGGRTMAFF. CDR3 nucleotide sequence: TGCGCCAGCAGCTTGGCCGGGGGGCGGACGATGGCTTTCTTT.

The chain has TRBV5-1 and TRBJ2-5, with TRBD2 as a possible D gene (5 bases). CDR1 and CDR2 from the germline V gene are SGHRS and YFSETQ. The ends were cut back, 3 bases at V and 1 base at J, with 10 bases in the middle. This CDR3 is built from 14 residues. CDR3 sequence reads: CASSYMSGQETQYF. CDR3 coding DNA: TGCGCCAGCAGCTATATGAGCGGCCAAGAGACCCAGTACTTC.

This chain connects TRBV7-2 to TRBJ1-3; no definite D call. Trimming took off 5 bases at V and 2 bases at J, with 13 bases between the two ends. Germline V gives CDR1 SGHTA, CDR2 FQGNSA. This CDR3 has 15 residues. The CDR3 DNA reads as TGTGCCAGCAGCCCCTCCAACCCGGCTGGAAACACCATATATTTT. It encodes CASSPSNPAGNTIYF.

This sequence joins TRBV6-5 and TRBJ1-3, with 7 nucleotides matching TRBD1. J was trimmed by 0 bases and V by 2 bases; bases with no gene match: 4. The CDR3 is 16 amino acids. Per the germline V gene, CDR1 is MNHEY and CDR2 is SVGAGI. The CDR3 coding sequence is TGTGCCAGCAGTTACAAGGGGGCACCCTCTGGAAACACCATATATTTT. Translating gives CASSYKGAPSGNTIYF.

The chain is built from TRBV12-5 and TRBJ1-5, with D uncertain. V shed 2 bases and J shed 3 bases, with 11 bases lying between them. Germline V lookup: CDR1 LGHNT, CDR2 FRNRAP. The CDR3 is made up of 15 amino acids. CDR3 sequence (DNA): TGTGCTAGTGGTTTGAAATCCGGGGTCAATCAGCCCCAGCATTTT. Its translation is CASGLKSGVNQPQHF.

The chain uses TRBV2 and TRBJ1-2; D remains ambiguous. Per germline, CDR1 SNHLY and CDR2 FYNNEI. With 2 bases removed from V and 0 bases from J, the gap between germline ends came to 7 bases. This CDR3 spans 14 amino acids. CDR3 loop: CASSELSSNYGYTF. The CDR3 DNA sequence: TGTGCCAGCAGTGAACTCAGTTCTAACTATGGCTACACCTTC.

This sequence joins TRBV4-1 and TRBJ1-2; D is uncertain. The CDR3 sequence is 17 residues long. V shed 1 base and J shed 3 bases, with 18 bases lying between them. Germline values: CDR1 MGHRA, CDR2 YSYEKL. The CDR3: CASSQVVTQLVDYGYTF. CDR3 bases: TGCGCCAGCAGCCAAGTGGTGACACAGCTTGTTGACTATGGCTACACCTTC.

V and J are TRBV15 and TRBJ1-2; 7 nucleotides align to TRBD1. V was clipped by 1 base and J by 8 bases; unmatched bases: 16. CDR3 length: 17 residues. Germline V gene data show CDR1 as LNHNV and CDR2 as YYDKDF (reference sequence). The CDR3 loop is CATSRVEGATLFQGYTF. The CDR3 DNA is TGTGCCACCAGCAGAGTCGAGGGGGCGACGCTTTTCCAGGGCTACACCTTC.

The chain has TRBV5-1 and TRBJ1-2, with 7 bases aligning to TRBD1. The germline V gene has CDR1 SGHRS and CDR2 YFSETQ. With 3 bases clipped from V and 2 bases from J, the junction kept 4 bases outside the gene matches. This CDR3 has 14 amino acids. The CDR3 DNA sequence: TGCGCCAGCAGCTCAGGGGGAGGCAACTATGGCTACACCTTC. Translated, it gives CASSSGGGNYGYTF.

CDR3 coding DNA: TGTGCCTGGAGTTCCGACAGGGGGTACACCATATATTTT. Residues: CAWSSDRGYTIYF. V gene TRBV30 combines with J gene TRBJ1-3, with 9 bases fitting TRBD1. CDR1 GTSNPN and CDR2 SVGIG come from the germline V gene (reference sequence). The length of the CDR3 is 13 residues. Trimming at V came to 2 bases and at J to 8 bases, leaving 4 bases not matched to a gene.

V and J are TRBV6-5 and TRBJ2-1, with 8 bases matching TRBD1. Losses at the gene ends were 2 bases for V and 10 bases for J; bases not matched to a gene: 10. The CDR3 is 15 amino acids. Germline CDR1 is MNHEY and CDR2 is SVGAGI. The chain's CDR3 is CASSYQLDRAGEQFF. DNA of the CDR3: TGTGCCAGCAGTTACCAACTGGACAGGGCAGGCGAGCAGTTCTTC.

The rearrangement links TRBV5-1 to TRBJ2-2; a possible D gene is TRBD2 (6 bases). The germline CDR1 and CDR2 sequences are SGHRS and YFSETQ. V lost 3 bases and J lost 2, with 14 bases in between. The length of the CDR3 is 16 residues. The CDR3 sequence is CASSSSAGSNTGELFF. CDR3 nucleotides: TGCGCCAGCAGCTCAAGCGCGGGATCCAACACCGGGGAGCTGTTTTTT.

This rearrangement joins TRBV29-1 to TRBJ1-1; TRBD1 agrees at 7 bases. The CDR3 is made up of 11 amino acids. CDR1 is SQVTM and CDR2 is ANQGSEA in the germline V gene. Trimming cost V 7 bases and J 8 bases; bases outside gene matches: 7. CDR3 nucleotide sequence: TGCAGCGGCCTCAGGGGGAGGGAAGCTTTCTTT. Encoded protein: CSGLRGREAFF.

The CDR3 loop reads CASSLDPRNEQFF. The DNA for the CDR3 is TGTGCCAGCAGCTTAGATCCCCGGAATGAGCAGTTCTTC. The genes are TRBV11-2 and TRBJ2-1; D is unresolved. V was clipped by 0 bases and J by 7 bases, with 7 bases between them. The CDR3 extends over 13 amino acids. Germline CDR1 SGHAT, CDR2 FQNNGV.

A single count supports this clone. This rearrangement joins TRBV12-3 or TRBV12-4 to TRBJ2-7, with 7 bases lining up with TRBD1. With V trimmed by 6 bases and J by 4 bases, 6 bases remained unmatched. This CDR3 region has 13 residues. The CDR3 protein is CASSRDSRYEQYF. Written as DNA, the CDR3 is TGTGCCAGCAGCAGGGACAGTCGTTACGAGCAGTACTTC.

The chain couples TRBV7-8 to TRBJ1-1, with 9 bases that match TRBD1. V lost 5 bases and J lost 1; bases outside the gene matches: 5. Germline V lookup: CDR1 SGHVS, CDR2 FQNEAQ. The CDR3 contains 15 residues. The CDR3: CASSLRQGGNTEAFF. The CDR3 DNA sequence: TGTGCCAGCAGCCTACGACAGGGGGGGAACACTGAAGCTTTCTTT.

This clone was seen only once. The rearrangement joins TRBV5-1 to TRBJ2-3; no clear D gene. Between the trimmed V and J ends, which lost 5 bases and 0 bases, there was a span of 10 bases. The CDR3 is made up of 14 amino acids. From germline, CDR1 is SGHRS and CDR2 YFSETQ. CDR3 amino acids: CASRARPSTDTQYF. CDR3 in DNA: TGCGCCAGCAGGGCTAGACCTAGCACAGATACGCAGTATTTT.

This sequence joins TRBV10-3 and TRBJ1-5, with a tentative D call TRBD1 (6 bases). The CDR3 has 14 amino acids. The V end was cut by 2 bases, the J end by 6 bases, with 11 bases between. CDR1 is ENHRY, CDR2 SYGVKD, per germline. The CDR3 DNA reads TGTGCCATCAGTGAGGTCGACAGGAGTCAGCCCCAGCATTTT. The encoded protein is CAISEVDRSQPQHF.

Concerning this clone: The junction departs from the called germline gene at one end, perhaps through a read error. The chain employs TRBV18 and TRBJ2-3; 11 bases line up with TRBD2. The germline V gene encodes CDR1 KGHSH and CDR2 LQKENI. The CDR3 is made up of 15 amino acids. The CDR3 reads CASSPRPTSGAGFLW. Written as DNA, the CDR3 is TGTGCCAGCTCACCACGCCCGACTAGCGGGGCGGGGTTTTTGTGG.

The genes are TRBV9 and TRBJ2-6; D is unresolved. V lost 0 bases to trimming and J lost 2 bases, with 15 bases between them. Germline V CDR1 and CDR2: SGDLS, YYNGEE. The CDR3 consists of 18 residues. The CDR3 reads CASSVATQSAPGANVLTF. The DNA for the CDR3 is TGTGCCAGCAGCGTAGCGACACAGTCAGCACCTGGGGCCAACGTCCTGACTTTC.

This rearrangement joins TRBV5-1 to TRBJ2-2; 10 bases align to TRBD1. The trim removed 4 bases at V and 5 bases at J, leaving 5 bases unmatched. There are 15 residues in the CDR3. Germline V gene lookup returns CDR1 SGHRS and CDR2 YFSETQ. The CDR3 sequence: CASSVTGGATGELFF. The CDR3 DNA follows: TGCGCCAGCAGCGTGACAGGGGGCGCAACCGGGGAGCTGTTTTTT.

The chain uses TRBV6-2 or TRBV6-3 and TRBJ1-2; 7 bases are a match to TRBD1. Germline CDR1 and CDR2: MNHEY and SVGEGT. V trimming: 6 bases; J trimming: 8 bases; junction bases outside the gene matches: 3. The CDR3 totals 11 residues. The chain's CDR3 is CASSQGEGYTF. The CDR3 DNA follows: TGTGCCAGCAGCCAGGGGGAAGGCTACACCTTC.

The chain is built from TRBV15 and TRBJ2-5; 10 nucleotides match TRBD1. The junction had 15 bases not matched to a gene; V was cut back by 4 bases and J by 4 bases. CDR1 and CDR2 from the germline V gene are LNHNV and YYDKDF (reference sequence). The CDR3 is made up of 18 amino acids. The CDR3 nucleotides read TGTGCCACCAGCATCGTGGGGGACAGGGGAGGTTATTTAGAGACCCAGTACTTC. Residues: CATSIVGDRGGYLETQYF.